The 20 T cell receptor beta chains reported below all come from one sample, sequenced in a study of blood T cell repertoires in COVID-19. Method: immunoSEQ multiplex PCR; TCRdb's copy keeps in-frame clones and lacks some. The table shows around 300,000 clones, with 85% occurring only once. The sequenced sample consisted of PBMCs or T cells enriched from blood (not recorded which). These receptor sequences come from a woman in her forties or fifties who had recovered from COVID-19.

The J gene is TRBJ2-7, the V gene TRBV30, with no clear D. Trimming stripped 1 base from V and 3 bases from J, with 4 bases between. There are 11 residues in the CDR3. Germline values: CDR1 GTSNPN, CDR2 SVGIG (reference sequence). The CDR3 reads CAWSGSYEQYF. The CDR3 coding sequence is TGTGCCTGGAGTGGCAGCTACGAGCAGTACTTC.

A single count supports this clone. The chain combines TRBV6-5 with TRBJ2-5, with TRBD1 matching 8 bases. V shed 6 bases, J shed 9 bases, and the junction held 15 bases outside the gene matches. The CDR3 covers 15 residues. CDR1 MNHEY and CDR2 SVGAGI come from the germline V gene. The CDR3 is CASSLTPGQVASQYF. CDR3 sequence (DNA): TGTGCCAGCAGCCTCACGCCGGGACAGGTCGCGTCCCAGTACTTC.

The chain is built from TRBV7-8 and TRBJ2-3, with D possibly matching TRBD2 (5 bases). CDR1 is SGHVS and CDR2 is FQNEAQ in the germline V gene. CDR3 length equals 14 residues. V lost 3 bases and J 1 base, leaving 8 bases between the germline ends. CDR3 sequence (DNA): TGTGCCAGCAGCTTTCTCGGGGGCACAGATACGCAGTATTTT. This gives the protein CASSFLGGTDTQYF. The full variable domain, in which reference TRBV7-8 and TRBJ2-3 provide the parts outside the CDR3, is GAGVSQSPRYKVAKRGQDVALRCDPISGHVSLFWYQQALGQGPEFLTYFQNEAQLDKSGLPSDRFFAERPEGSVSTLKIQRTQQEDSAVYLCASSFLGGTDTQYFGPGTRLTVL.

V and J are TRBV2 and TRBJ1-4, with D possibly TRBD1 on 5 matching bases. Trimming left V 11 bases short and J 2 bases short, with 12 bases between. Germline-derived CDR1 and CDR2 are SNHLY and FYNNEI. The CDR3 extends over 13 amino acids. The CDR3 DNA is TGTGCCGGGTCTGGGGCGACTAATGAAAAACTGTTTTTT. Residues: CAGSGATNEKLFF.

The DNA of the CDR3 is TGTGCCAGCAGCTTGAATAGCGGGGCCGGGGAGCTGTTTTTT. Its protein product is CASSLNSGAGELFF. The V call is TRBV7-2, the J call TRBJ2-2; the match to TRBD2 covers 8 bases. Per the germline V gene, CDR1 is SGHTA and CDR2 is FQGNSA. Unmatched junction bases numbered 3, after V lost 3 bases and J lost 6 bases. The CDR3 totals 14 residues.

The rearrangement links TRBV9 to TRBJ2-1; D may be TRBD2 (6 bases). Germline V gene sequence: CDR1 SGDLS, CDR2 YYNGEE. Trimming removed 3 bases from V and 4 bases from J, with 11 bases in between. This CDR3 is built from 14 residues. The CDR3 here is CASSGFRGYNEQFF. In DNA, the CDR3 is TGTGCCAGCAGCGGTTTCCGGGGGTACAATGAGCAGTTCTTC.

The CDR3 loop is CASSPAGKADGYTF. For the CDR3, the DNA is TGTGCCAGCTCACCTGCAGGGAAGGCGGATGGCTACACCTTC. The chain uses TRBV18 and TRBJ1-2; tentatively, D is TRBD1 (5 bases). Between the trimmed V and J ends, which lost 3 bases and 6 bases, there was a span of 14 bases. This CDR3 has 14 residues. The germline V gene has CDR1 KGHSH and CDR2 LQKENI. The full variable domain, rest sourced from reference TRBV18 and TRBJ1-2, is NAGVMQNPRHLVRRRGQEARLRCSPMKGHSHVYWYRQLPEEGLKFMVYLQKENIIDESGMPKERFSAEFPKEGPSILRIQQVVRGDSAAYFCASSPAGKADGYTFGSGTRLTVV.

Note on this clone: The same CDR3 is also encoded by other DNA sequences in this sample. The gene calls are TRBV30 and TRBJ1-5; D is unresolved. The CDR3 extends over 13 amino acids. Germline V gene lookup returns CDR1 GTSNPN and CDR2 SVGIG (reference sequence). V gave up 0 bases and J gave up 5 bases, with 8 bases separating them. The CDR3 DNA follows: TGTGCCTGGAGTGTAAATCGCGATCAGCCCCAGCATTTT. Its translation is CAWSVNRDQPQHF.

The chain couples TRBV28 to TRBJ1-2; no reliable D call. Germline V gene lookup returns CDR1 MDHEN and CDR2 SYDVKM. The CDR3 extends over 12 amino acids. Trimming left V 3 bases short and J 2 bases short, with 4 bases between. The CDR3 region is CASSFQNYGYTF. DNA of the CDR3: TGTGCCAGCAGTTTTCAGAACTATGGCTACACCTTC.

This clone was seen a few times. The V call is TRBV29-1, the J call TRBJ1-1; TRBD1 matches at 8 bases. The germline CDR1 and CDR2 sequences are SQVTM and ANQGSEA. The CDR3 consists of 14 residues. The trim removed 7 bases at V and 3 bases at J, leaving 10 bases unmatched. The CDR3 DNA sequence: TGCAGCGCTGTCCTGGACAGGGTGGACACTGAAGCTTTCTTT. Its translation is CSAVLDRVDTEAFF.

The genes are TRBV7-8 and TRBJ2-5; D may be TRBD1 (7 bases). V was pared by 5 bases and J by 2 bases, with 18 bases between. This CDR3 comprises 16 residues. CDR1 is SGHVS and CDR2 is FQNEAQ in the germline V gene. CDR3 in DNA: TGTGCCAGCAGCCCGGGCGGGGCACAGGGGCAAGAGACCCAGTACTTC. Translated, it gives CASSPGGAQGQETQYF.

This clone has a single count. The chain carries TRBV12-5 and TRBJ1-3, with 7 bases fitting TRBD1. Germline CDR1 and CDR2: LGHNT and FRNRAP. The CDR3 covers 15 residues. J lost 2 bases, V lost 3 bases, and 4 bases had no gene match. Written as DNA, the CDR3 is TGTGCTAGTGGTTTAGCCGACAGGGCTGGAAACACCATATATTTT. This encodes CASGLADRAGNTIYF.

The chain employs TRBV5-1 and TRBJ2-2; weak D call: TRBD2 (7 bases). The germline V gene has CDR1 SGHRS and CDR2 YFSETQ. This CDR3 spans 15 amino acids. V shed 5 bases and J shed 6 bases, with 17 bases lying between them. CDR3 loop: CASRTLGGAPGELFF. The CDR3 DNA reads as TGCGCCAGCAGAACCCTTGGGGGGGCCCCCGGGGAGCTGTTTTTT.

J is TRBJ1-4 and V is TRBV28, with a tentative D call TRBD1 (6 bases). The CDR3 is made up of 14 amino acids. The germline CDR1 and CDR2 sequences are MDHEN and SYDVKM. The DNA of the CDR3 is TGTGCAGCGGGGCAAGGGGGTTCGGATGAAAAACTGTTTTTT. Its protein is CAAGQGGSDEKLFF.

This chain links TRBV30 with TRBJ1-6; no definite D call. The V and J ends lost 4 bases and 2 bases respectively, with 9 bases between them. Germline V gene data show CDR1 as GTSNPN and CDR2 as SVGIG (reference sequence). CDR3 length equals 14 residues. Written as DNA, the CDR3 is TGTGCCTGGAAGGAGGATCCCTATAATTCACCCCTCCACTTT. It encodes CAWKEDPYNSPLHF.

This clone was observed a few times. The chain employs TRBV19 and TRBJ1-5; possibly TRBD1 for D (6 bases). Deletions cut 7 bases from V and 4 bases from J, with 17 bases between. Per the germline V gene, CDR1 is LNHDA and CDR2 is SQIVND (reference sequence). The CDR3 has 15 residues. CDR3 amino acids: CASTRLYDRNQPQHF. The CDR3 bases are TGTGCCAGTACCAGACTTTATGACAGGAATCAGCCCCAGCATTTT.

This chain links TRBV6-1 with TRBJ1-1; D unresolved. V lost 3 bases and J 4 bases, leaving 9 bases between the germline ends. The CDR3 sequence is 13 residues long. CDR1 and CDR2 (germline): MNHNS, SASEGT. DNA for the CDR3: TGTGCCAGCAGTGATGGGAGGATCACTGAAGCTTTCTTT. It is translated as CASSDGRITEAFF.

This chain joins TRBV6-2 or TRBV6-3 and TRBJ2-3; TRBD2 aligns across 7 bases. V was clipped by 3 bases and J by 0 bases; unmatched bases: 3. Germline V gene data show CDR1 as MNHEY and CDR2 as SVGEGT. CDR3 length: 15 residues. CDR3 DNA sequence: TGTGCCAGCAGTTATAGGCGGGGGAGCACAGATACGCAGTATTTT. Translation: CASSYRRGSTDTQYF.

This clone was counted between two and nine times. V gene TRBV18 combines with J gene TRBJ1-6, with 7 bases aligning to TRBD1. Per germline, CDR1 KGHSH and CDR2 LQKENI. The J segment lost 0 bases and the V segment lost 4 bases, leaving 6 bases of the junction unmatched. This CDR3 comprises 17 residues. DNA for the CDR3: TGTGCCAGCTCACGGACAGGCGAAAGCTCCTATAATTCACCCCTCCACTTT. Amino acids: CASSRTGESSYNSPLHF.

This clone was found once. The rearrangement joins TRBV28 to TRBJ2-4, with D unclear. The CDR3 sequence is 15 residues long. CDR1 and CDR2 (germline): MDHEN, SYDVKM. Trimming took 10 bases from V and 0 from J, leaving 16 bases between them. The CDR3 spells CATLPPSRAKNIQYF. CDR3 sequence (DNA): TGTGCCACCCTACCCCCTTCAAGAGCCAAAAACATTCAGTACTTC.